Presented here are 9 T cell receptor beta chains from one specimen sequenced in a study of cytomegalovirus exposure and HLA in healthy donors. The study ran its PCR with 60 Vbeta and 13 Jbeta primers. Produced via immunoSEQ multiplex PCR; TCRdb's table is partial and in-frame only. Among approximately 190,000 clones listed, about 85% were seen once. Sequences were obtained from PBMCs. The receptors come from a man aged 50 to 59 in good health and CMV-seronegative.

V and J are TRBV6-5 and TRBJ1-2; 9 bases map to TRBD1. This CDR3 is built from 12 residues. J lost 6 bases, V lost 7 bases, and 3 bases had no gene match. The germline V gene has CDR1 MNHEY and CDR2 SVGAGI. The CDR3 coding sequence is TGTGCCAGCAAGGACAGGGGCCATGGCTACACCTTC. Residues: CASKDRGHGYTF.

V and J are TRBV29-1 and TRBJ1-2, with TRBD1 matching 9 bases. The CDR3 has 13 residues. The germline V gene has CDR1 SQVTM and CDR2 ANQGSEA. The V gene end was trimmed by 3 bases and the J gene end by 8 bases; junction bases not matched to a gene: 7. The CDR3 DNA is TGCAGCGTTGAGCGGGACAGGGTCGCCGGCTACACCTTC. Protein: CSVERDRVAGYTF. The full variable domain, with the rest looked up from reference TRBV29-1 and TRBJ1-2, is SAVISQKPSRDICQRGTSLTIQCQVDSQVTMMFWYRQQPGQSLTLIATANQGSEATYESGFVIDKFPISRPNLTFSTLTVSNMSPEDSSIYLCSVERDRVAGYTFGSGTRLTVV.

The CDR3 loop reads CASSLGLAGDYEQYF. CDR3 bases: TGTGCCAGCAGTCTGGGACTAGCGGGGGACTACGAGCAGTACTTC. This chain connects TRBV6-5 to TRBJ2-7; 14 nucleotides align to TRBD2. V lost 5 bases and J lost 3; bases outside the gene matches: 3. Germline CDR1 is MNHEY and CDR2 is SVGAGI. The CDR3 runs to 15 residues.

The chain has TRBV7-8 and TRBJ2-7, with 11 bases aligning to TRBD2. The CDR3 covers 16 residues. V was pared by 2 bases and J by 2 bases, with 5 bases of the junction left unmatched. Per the germline V gene, CDR1 is SGHVS and CDR2 is FQNEAQ. CDR3 bases: TGTGCCAGCAGCTTAATGGGACTAGCGGCCCCCTACGAGCAGTACTTC. Protein: CASSLMGLAAPYEQYF. The full variable domain, its missing parts supplied by reference TRBV7-8 and TRBJ2-7, is GAGVSQSPRYKVAKRGQDVALRCDPISGHVSLFWYQQALGQGPEFLTYFQNEAQLDKSGLPSDRFFAERPEGSVSTLKIQRTQQEDSAVYLCASSLMGLAAPYEQYFGPGTRLTVT.

This clone came up a few times. J is TRBJ2-7 and V is TRBV5-1; TRBD1 is a possible D gene (7 bases). From germline, CDR1 is SGHRS and CDR2 YFSETQ. V was shortened by 4 bases and J by 7 bases, with 12 bases between the two germline ends. There are 12 residues in the CDR3. CDR3 in amino acids: CASSAGQWEQYF. The CDR3 bases are TGCGCCAGCAGCGCGGGACAGTGGGAGCAGTACTTC. The whole variable domain, remainder taken from reference TRBV5-1 and TRBJ2-7, is KAGVTQTPRYLIKTRGQQVTLSCSPISGHRSVSWYQQTPGQGLQFLFEYFSETQRNKGNFPGRFSGRQFSNSRSEMNVSTLELGDSALYLCASSAGQWEQYFGPGTRLTVT.

The gene calls are TRBV30 and TRBJ1-2, with D maybe TRBD1 (5 bases). Trimming removed 4 bases from V and 5 bases from J, with 20 bases in between. There are 15 residues in the CDR3. Germline V gene sequence: CDR1 GTSNPN, CDR2 SVGIG (reference sequence). CDR3 sequence reads: CAWNPGDPGAYGYTF. CDR3 nucleotide sequence: TGTGCCTGGAATCCGGGAGACCCTGGGGCTTATGGCTACACCTTC.

V gene TRBV6-5 combines with J gene TRBJ1-2, with 9 nucleotides matching TRBD1. The ends lost 6 bases at V and 7 bases at J; junction bases unmatched: 12. CDR3 length: 15 residues. CDR1 and CDR2 from the germline V gene are MNHEY and SVGAGI. Here the CDR3 reads CASRESGQGVSGYTF. The CDR3 coding sequence is TGTGCCAGCAGAGAATCGGGACAGGGTGTAAGTGGCTACACCTTC.

This chain connects TRBV7-3 to TRBJ1-1; 8 nucleotides agree with TRBD1. The CDR3 has 14 amino acids. Germline assignment: CDR1 SGHTA and CDR2 FQGTGA. The V gene end was trimmed by 8 bases and the J gene end by 4 bases; junction bases not matched to a gene: 9. In nucleotides, the CDR3 is TGTGCCAGCCGCCGGGACAGGTCTAGCACTGAAGCTTTCTTT. As protein: CASRRDRSSTEAFF.

The rearrangement uses TRBV11-2 and TRBJ1-5; TRBD1 matches at 7 bases. Trimming cost V 8 bases and J 1 base; bases outside gene matches: 2. Per germline, CDR1 SGHAT and CDR2 FQNNGV. The length of the CDR3 is 13 residues. CDR3 region: CASSGQSNQPQHF. For the CDR3, the DNA is TGTGCCAGCTCGGGACAGAGCAATCAGCCCCAGCATTTT. Based on the CDR3 plus reference TRBV11-2 and TRBJ1-5, the full variable domain is EAGVAQSPRYKIIEKRQSVAFWCNPISGHATLYWYQQILGQGPKLLIQFQNNGVVDDSQLPKDRFSAERLKGVDSTLKIQPAKLEDSAVYLCASSGQSNQPQHFGDGTRLSIL.